The 2 T cell receptor beta chains listed next were all sequenced from one sample in a study of blood T cell repertoires in COVID-19. Using immunoSEQ multiplex PCR, the repertoire was profiled, and TCRdb retains in-frame clones only, with some absent. Among about 75,000 clones listed, 65% to 90% were seen once. Sequenced sample: peripheral blood. The origin of the receptors is a man older than 75 with COVID-19, enrolled during active disease.

This clone was detected once. This chain connects TRBV28 to TRBJ1-2; D is unresolved. CDR3 length: 16 residues. V lost 6 bases to trimming and J lost 5 bases, with 22 bases between them. CDR1 and CDR2 from the germline V gene are MDHEN and SYDVKM. CDR3 region: CASSRGPVAAYYGYTF. Here the CDR3 DNA reads TGTGCCAGCAGCCGTGGGCCCGTGGCAGCATATTATGGCTACACCTTC.

J is TRBJ1-2 and V is TRBV9; 9 bases are a match to TRBD1. The CDR3 loop spans 15 amino acids. V trimming: 2 bases; J trimming: 6 bases; junction bases outside the gene matches: 8. CDR1 SGDLS and CDR2 YYNGEE come from the germline V gene. CDR3 in amino acids: CASSVTGTGRDGYTF. In DNA, the CDR3 is TGTGCCAGCAGCGTTACTGGGACAGGGAGAGATGGCTACACCTTC. Full variable domain (missing parts from reference TRBV9 and TRBJ1-2): DSGVTQTPKHLITATGQRVTLRCSPRSGDLSVYWYQQSLDQGLQFLIQYYNGEERAKGNILERFSAQQFPDLHSELNLSSLELGDSALYFCASSVTGTGRDGYTFGSGTRLTVV.